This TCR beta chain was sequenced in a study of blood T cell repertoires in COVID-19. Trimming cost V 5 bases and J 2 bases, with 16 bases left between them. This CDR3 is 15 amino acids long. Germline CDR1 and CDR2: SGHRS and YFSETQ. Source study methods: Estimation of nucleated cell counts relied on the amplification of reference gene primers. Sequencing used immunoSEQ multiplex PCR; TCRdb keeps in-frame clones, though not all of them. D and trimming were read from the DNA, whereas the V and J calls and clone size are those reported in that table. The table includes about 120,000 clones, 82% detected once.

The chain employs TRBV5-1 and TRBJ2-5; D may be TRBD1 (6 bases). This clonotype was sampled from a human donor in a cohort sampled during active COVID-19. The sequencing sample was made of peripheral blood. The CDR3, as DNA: TGCGCCAGCAGTTCTACCCAGACAGGACAAGAGACCCAGTACTTC. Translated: CASSSTQTGQETQYF.